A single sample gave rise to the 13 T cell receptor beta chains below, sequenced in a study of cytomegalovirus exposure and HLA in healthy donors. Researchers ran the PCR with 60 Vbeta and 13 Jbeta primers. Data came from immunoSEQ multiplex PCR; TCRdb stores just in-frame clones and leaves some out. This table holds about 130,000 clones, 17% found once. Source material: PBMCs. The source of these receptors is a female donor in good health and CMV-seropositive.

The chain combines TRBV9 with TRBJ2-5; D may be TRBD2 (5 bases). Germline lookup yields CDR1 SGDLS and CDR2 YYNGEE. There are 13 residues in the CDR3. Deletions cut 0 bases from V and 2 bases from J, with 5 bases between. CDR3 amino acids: CASSVGGQETQYF. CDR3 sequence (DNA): TGTGCCAGCAGCGTAGGCGGGCAAGAGACCCAGTACTTC.

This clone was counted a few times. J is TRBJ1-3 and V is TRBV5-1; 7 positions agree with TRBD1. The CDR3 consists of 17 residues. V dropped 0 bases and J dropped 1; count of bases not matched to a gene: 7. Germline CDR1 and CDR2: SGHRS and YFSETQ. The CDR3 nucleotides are TGCGCCAGCAGCTTGGTCCCAGGGGGTTTATCTGGAAACACCATATATTTT. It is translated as CASSLVPGGLSGNTIYF.

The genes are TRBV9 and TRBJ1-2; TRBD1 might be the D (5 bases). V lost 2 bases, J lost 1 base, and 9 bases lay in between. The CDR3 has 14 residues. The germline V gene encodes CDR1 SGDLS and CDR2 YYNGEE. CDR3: CASSVRASNYGYTF. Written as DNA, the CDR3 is TGTGCCAGCAGCGTCAGGGCCAGTAACTATGGCTACACCTTC.

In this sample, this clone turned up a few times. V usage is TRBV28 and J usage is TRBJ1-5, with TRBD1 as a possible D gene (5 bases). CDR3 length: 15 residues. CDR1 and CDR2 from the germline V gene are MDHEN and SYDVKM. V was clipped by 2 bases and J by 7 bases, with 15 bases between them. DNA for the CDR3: TGTGCCAGCAGTTTAGGGGGGACTGCCGTCCAGCCCCAGCATTTT. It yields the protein CASSLGGTAVQPQHF.

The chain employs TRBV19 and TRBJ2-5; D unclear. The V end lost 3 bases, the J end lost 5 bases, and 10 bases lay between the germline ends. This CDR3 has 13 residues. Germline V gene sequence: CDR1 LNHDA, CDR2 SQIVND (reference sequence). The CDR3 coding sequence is TGTGCCAGTAGTATTCACTCGAGGGAGACCCAGTACTTC. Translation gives CASSIHSRETQYF.

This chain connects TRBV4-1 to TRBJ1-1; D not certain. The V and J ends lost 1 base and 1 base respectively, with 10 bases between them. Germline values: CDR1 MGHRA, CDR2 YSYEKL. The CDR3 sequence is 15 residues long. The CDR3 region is CASSQVAGRNTEAFF. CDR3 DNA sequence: TGCGCCAGCAGCCAAGTGGCTGGGCGGAACACTGAAGCTTTCTTT.

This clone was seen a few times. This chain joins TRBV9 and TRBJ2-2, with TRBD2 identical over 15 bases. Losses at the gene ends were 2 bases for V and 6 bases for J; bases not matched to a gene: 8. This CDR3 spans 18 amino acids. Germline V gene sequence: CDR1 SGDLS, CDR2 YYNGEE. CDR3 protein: CASSVGLAGGPISGELFF. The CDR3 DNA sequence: TGTGCCAGCAGCGTGGGACTAGCGGGGGGCCCAATCTCCGGGGAGCTGTTTTTT.

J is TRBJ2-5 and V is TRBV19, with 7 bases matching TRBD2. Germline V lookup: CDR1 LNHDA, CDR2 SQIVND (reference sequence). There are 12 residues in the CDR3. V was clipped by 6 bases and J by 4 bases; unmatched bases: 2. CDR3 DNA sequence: TGTGCCAGTAGAGCGGGGTCAGAGACCCAGTACTTC. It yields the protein CASRAGSETQYF.

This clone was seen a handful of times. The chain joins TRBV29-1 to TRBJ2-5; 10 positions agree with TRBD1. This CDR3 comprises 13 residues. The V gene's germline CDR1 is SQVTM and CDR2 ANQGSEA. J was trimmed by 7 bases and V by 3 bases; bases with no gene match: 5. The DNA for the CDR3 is TGCAGCGTTGACGGACAGGGGGTGTGGACCCAGTACTTC. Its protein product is CSVDGQGVWTQYF.

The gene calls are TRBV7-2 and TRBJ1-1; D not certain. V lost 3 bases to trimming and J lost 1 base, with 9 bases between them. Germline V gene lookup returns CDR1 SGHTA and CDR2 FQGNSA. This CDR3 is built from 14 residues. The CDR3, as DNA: TGTGCCAGCAGCTTTCGGGGTACGAACACTGAAGCTTTCTTT. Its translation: CASSFRGTNTEAFF.

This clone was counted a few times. Written as DNA, the CDR3 is TGTGCCAGCAGCAAGAGGTCCAGGGCCGACACCGGGGAGCTGTTTTTT. Protein product: CASSKRSRADTGELFF. The chain carries TRBV7-9 and TRBJ2-2, with D maybe TRBD1 (5 bases). Looked up from germline, CDR1 is SEHNR and CDR2 is FQNEAQ (reference sequence). CDR3 length equals 16 residues. The germline V and J ends were trimmed by 5 bases and 3 bases, with 16 bases remaining between them.

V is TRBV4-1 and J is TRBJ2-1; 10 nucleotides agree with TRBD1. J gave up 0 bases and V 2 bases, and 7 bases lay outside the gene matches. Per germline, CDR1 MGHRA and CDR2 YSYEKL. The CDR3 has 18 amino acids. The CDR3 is CASSQPTGGQSSYNEQFF. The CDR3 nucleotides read TGCGCCAGCAGCCAACCGACAGGGGGCCAGAGCTCCTACAATGAGCAGTTCTTC.

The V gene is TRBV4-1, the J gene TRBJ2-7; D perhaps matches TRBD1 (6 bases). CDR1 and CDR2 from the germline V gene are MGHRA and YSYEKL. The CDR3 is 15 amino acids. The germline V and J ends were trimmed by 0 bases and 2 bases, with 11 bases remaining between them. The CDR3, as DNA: TGCGCCAGCAGCCAAGAAAGAGGACAGACCTACGAGCAGTACTTC. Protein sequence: CASSQERGQTYEQYF.